This T cell receptor beta chain derives from a study of Graves' ophthalmopathy and Graves' hyperthyroidism. Study overall: Researchers obtained peripheral blood at initial diagnosis, before any treatment had begun.

Other autoimmune diseases, uncontrolled infections, pregnancy or lactation excluded patients from enrollment. This CDR3 is 13 amino acids long. Germline CDR1 reads PRHDT; CDR2 reads FYEKMQ (reference sequence). V lost 5 bases to trimming and J lost 2 bases, with 9 bases between them. As for this clonotype: Its antigen is currently unknown.

RNA transcripts served as template for amplifying TCR beta CDR3 sequences. The first round was an RT-PCR with HTBI primers, and the second round was a multiplex PCR. TCRdb re-called the multiplex PCR reads with MiXCR, one entry per CDR3 protein. The data hold about 740,000 distinct CDR3 sequences, with around 40% observed a single time. Study-level results: In blood, most expanded thyroid clonotypes above 0.001 frequency were also detected.

Source material: peripheral blood. This sequence joins TRBV13 and TRBJ2-5; no firm D call. The TCR was taken from an adult man with Graves' ophthalmopathy. The CDR3: CASSPPHQETQYF. The CDR3 coding sequence is TGTGCCAGCAGCCCCCCCCATCAAGAGACCCAGTACTTC.